A single sample gave rise to the 25 T cell receptor beta chains below, sequenced in a study of T cell repertoires in cytomegalovirus infection. A single record per CDR3 protein comes from TCRdb applying MiXCR to the reads. The sample has 6,500 to 9,500 distinct CDR3 sequences, 45% to 55% seen once; the top ten hold 70% to 75%. No antigens are known for them. The specimen sequenced was PBMCs, sequenced either directly or after in vitro stimulation (not recorded which). The receptors shown here come from a human donor in good health (CMV status not recorded). Some clones in this sample may be carry-over from other donors' samples.

This clonotype appeared a single time. Likely a read error: the CDR3 ends without its conserved phenylalanine or tryptophan. It is unclear where the CDR3 begins or ends on the DNA, so no DNA is shown, and the CDR3 is as TCRdb lists it. The chain employs TRBV7-2 and TRBJ1-1; the table gives TRBD1 as D, unverified against the DNA. The CDR3 is 16 residues long, ends included. Germline V gene sequence: CDR1 SGHTA, CDR2 FQGNSA. This chain's CDR3 is CASSLDYRGSNTEAFV.

This chain links TRBV7-2 with TRBJ1-2; 12 nucleotides match TRBD1. V lost 10 bases and J lost 6; bases outside the gene matches: 15. The CDR3 is 16 amino acids. Germline CDR1 reads SGHTA; CDR2 reads FQGNSA. The CDR3 loop reads CATKRPGQGASDGYTF. In DNA, the CDR3 is TGTGCCACCAAACGGCCGGGACAGGGGGCATCGGATGGCTACACCTTC. The full variable domain, completed using reference TRBV7-2 and TRBJ1-2, is GAGVSQSPSNKVTEKGKDVELRCDPISGHTALYWYRQSLGQGLEFLIYFQGNSAPDKSGLPSDRFSAERTGGSVSTLTIQRTQQEDSAVYLCATKRPGQGASDGYTFGSGTRLTVV.

Concerning this clonotype itself: The junction differs from germline at one of its ends, possibly a read error. This chain links TRBV5-1 with TRBJ2-5, with 9 bases aligning to TRBD1. The CDR3 consists of 12 residues. Germline lookup yields CDR1 SGHRS and CDR2 YFSETQ. CDR3 protein: CASRRDRETRCF. CDR3 nucleotide sequence: TGCGCAAGCCGGCGGGACAGGGAGACCCGGTGCTTC.

This clonotype was counted a few times. The chain uses TRBV5-1 and TRBJ1-3; D call uncertain. Germline CDR1 and CDR2: SGHRS and YFSETQ. The CDR3 covers 15 residues. V was pared by 0 bases and J by 8 bases, with 15 bases between. The CDR3 DNA sequence: TGCGCCAGCAGCTTGGCAACGAATTTCAAGGACACCATATATTTT. Translation: CASSLATNFKDTIYF. Supplemented by reference TRBV5-1 and TRBJ1-3, the full variable domain reads KAGVTQTPRYLIKTRGQQVTLSCSPISGHRSVSWYQQTPGQGLQFLFEYFSETQRNKGNFPGRFSGRQFSNSRSEMNVSTLELGDSALYLCASSLATNFKDTIYFGEGSWLTVV.

V and J are TRBV9 and TRBJ2-5; weak D call: TRBD1 (5 bases). V gave up 4 bases and J gave up 0 bases, with 10 bases separating them. Germline V CDR1 and CDR2: SGDLS, YYNGEE. CDR3 length: 14 residues. The CDR3 bases are TGTGCCAGCAGCTCCCGGACACACCAAGAGACCCAGTACTTC. Translating it yields CASSSRTHQETQYF.

The chain joins TRBV7-8 to TRBJ2-5, with D possibly TRBD2 on 6 matching bases. The ends were cut back, 0 bases at V and 2 bases at J, with 16 bases in the middle. The germline V gene has CDR1 SGHVS and CDR2 FQNEAQ. The CDR3 totals 17 residues. The CDR3 region has the DNA TGTGCCAGCAGCTTAGCTAGGTGGGGAGCGGGTCAAGAGACCCAGTACTTC. Translation: CASSLARWGAGQETQYF.

The gene calls are TRBV11-2 and TRBJ2-5, with TRBD2 matching 8 bases. CDR1 SGHAT and CDR2 FQNNGV come from the germline V gene. The CDR3 runs to 14 residues. The V segment lost 4 bases and the J segment 5 bases; nucleotides outside the gene matches: 6. The CDR3, as DNA: TGTGCCAGCAGCTCGGGACTAGTTTGGGAGACCCAGTACTTC. This translates into CASSSGLVWETQYF.

The chain joins TRBV6-6 to TRBJ2-6, with 8 bases lining up with TRBD2. The CDR3 length is 14 residues. The germline gives CDR1 MNHNY, CDR2 SVGAGI (reference sequence). V gave up 6 bases and J gave up 10 bases; unmatched junction bases: 8. The CDR3 sequence: CASSVTGTSNVLTF. The DNA for the CDR3 is TGTGCCAGCAGCGTCACCGGGACTAGTAACGTCCTGACTTTC.

The chain couples TRBV7-6 to TRBJ2-5; possibly TRBD1 or TRBD2 for D (5 bases each). Germline CDR1 is SGHVS and CDR2 is FNYEAQ. V was trimmed by 0 bases and J by 5 bases, leaving 16 bases between them. The CDR3 is made up of 16 amino acids. The CDR3 DNA follows: TGTGCCAGCAGCTTAGCGAGGGCAGGGCAATTGGAGACCCAGTACTTC. It encodes CASSLARAGQLETQYF.

This chain links TRBV28 with TRBJ1-3; 8 bases map to TRBD1. Germline CDR1 is MDHEN and CDR2 is SYDVKM. The CDR3 extends over 15 amino acids. V trimming: 6 bases; J trimming: 3 bases; junction bases outside the gene matches: 7. CDR3 DNA: TGTGCCAGCAGCCCGTGGACAGGGAGTGGAAACACCATATATTTT. Translating gives CASSPWTGSGNTIYF.

In regard to this clonotype: At one end, the junction sequence differs from germline, possibly due to a read error. This sequence joins TRBV20-1 and TRBJ1-5; 9 bases match TRBD1. The length of the CDR3 is 16 residues. Germline values: CDR1 DFQATT, CDR2 SNEGSKA (reference sequence). In nucleotides, the CDR3 is TGCAGTGATTGGGACAGGGTGCTTTATAGCAATCAGCCCCAGAATTTT. Amino acid sequence: CSDWDRVLYSNQPQNF.

The gene calls are TRBV3-1 and TRBJ1-2; D might be TRBD1 (6 bases). The V and J ends lost 4 bases and 4 bases respectively, with 13 bases between them. The CDR3 consists of 14 residues. Per germline, CDR1 LGHDT and CDR2 YNNKEL (reference sequence). The CDR3 nucleotides read TGTGCCAGCAGCCTTAGGGGGGCTGGCTATGGCTACACCTTC. It specifies CASSLRGAGYGYTF.

This clonotype was seen a few times. The genes are TRBV7-8 and TRBJ1-2; tentative D call: TRBD1 (5 bases). V was cut by 3 bases and J by 2 bases, with 13 bases left in between. CDR3 length: 15 amino acids. Germline V lookup: CDR1 SGHVS, CDR2 FQNEAQ. For the CDR3, the DNA is TGTGCCAGCAGCTTCTGGGGGGAAAGAAACTATGGCTACACCTTC. This sequence encodes CASSFWGERNYGYTF.

This chain connects TRBV28 to TRBJ2-7, with D tentatively TRBD2 (5 bases). V was pared by 2 bases and J by 0 bases, with 14 bases between. The CDR3 sequence is 16 residues long. The germline CDR1 and CDR2 sequences are MDHEN and SYDVKM. The CDR3 here is CASSLILARSSYEQYF. CDR3 sequence (DNA): TGTGCCAGCAGTTTAATCCTAGCCAGGAGCTCCTACGAGCAGTACTTC.

By frequency in the sample, this clonotype is medium-sized. The rearrangement uses TRBV7-6 and TRBJ1-2; 8 bases align to TRBD1. CDR3 length: 14 amino acids. V shed 1 base and J 2 bases; nucleotides not matched to a gene: 0. Per the germline V gene, CDR1 is SGHVS and CDR2 is FNYEAQ. CDR3 sequence: CASSLGTGNYGYTF. CDR3 sequence (DNA): TGTGCCAGCAGCTTAGGGACAGGGAACTATGGCTACACCTTC.

With regard to this clonotype: Sequence at one end of the junction differs from germline and may be a read error. The chain has TRBV4-1 and TRBJ2-1; TRBD2 agrees at 10 bases. Germline CDR1 MGHRA, CDR2 YSYEKL. The CDR3 loop spans 17 amino acids. CDR3 nucleotide sequence: TGTTCCAGCAGCCAAGATTCATCTAGCGGGGGAAACAATGAGAAGTTCTTC. This codes for CSSSQDSSSGGNNEKFF.

The chain has TRBV11-2 and TRBJ2-2; D ambiguous. The CDR3 runs to 15 residues. V was trimmed by 5 bases and J by 3 bases, leaving 13 bases between them. The germline V gene encodes CDR1 SGHAT and CDR2 FQNNGV. In DNA, the CDR3 is TGTGCCAGCAGCCTTCTACAGTCGGACACCGGGGAGCTGTTTTTT. As protein: CASSLLQSDTGELFF.

The chain carries TRBV28 and TRBJ1-4; D not certain. Trimming stripped 3 bases from V and 4 bases from J, with 9 bases between. Per germline, CDR1 MDHEN and CDR2 SYDVKM. This CDR3 contains 14 residues. The CDR3 spells CASSFAVDNEKLFF. The CDR3 DNA follows: TGTGCCAGCAGTTTTGCGGTGGATAATGAAAAACTGTTTTTT.

V and J are TRBV4-1 and TRBJ2-5, with unresolved D. Trimming cost V 1 base and J 7 bases, with 10 bases left between them. The germline V gene encodes CDR1 MGHRA and CDR2 YSYEKL. This CDR3 region has 13 residues. This CDR3 is CASSQGFDGTQYF. The CDR3 DNA sequence: TGCGCCAGCAGCCAAGGGTTCGACGGGACCCAGTACTTC.

The chain carries TRBV7-2 and TRBJ2-6; 7 bases match TRBD2. CDR1 is SGHTA and CDR2 is FQGNSA in the germline V gene. This CDR3 has 15 amino acids. The junction had 3 bases not matched to a gene; V was cut back by 7 bases and J by 0 bases. The CDR3 protein is CASTPGGSGANVLTF. The CDR3 DNA follows: TGTGCCAGCACCCCGGGAGGCTCTGGGGCCAACGTCCTGACTTTC.

The rearrangement links TRBV5-4 to TRBJ2-7; 7 nucleotides agree with TRBD1. From germline, CDR1 is SGHNT and CDR2 YYREEE (reference sequence). V lost 3 bases and J lost 2; bases outside the gene matches: 20. This CDR3 region has 19 residues. The CDR3 here is CASSSTRGTGTESTYEQYF. In DNA, the CDR3 is TGTGCCAGCAGCTCGACCAGAGGGACCGGGACAGAATCGACCTACGAGCAGTACTTC.

This sequence joins TRBV6-1 and TRBJ1-5; possibly TRBD1 for D (5 bases). The CDR3 runs to 14 residues. The V and J ends lost 7 bases and 3 bases respectively, with 13 bases between them. CDR1 and CDR2 (germline): MNHNS, SASEGT. In nucleotides, the CDR3 is TGTGCCAGCAAGGGGCACAGCGACAATCAGCCCCAGCATTTT. This translates into CASKGHSDNQPQHF.

The chain's CDR3 is CASRDGASTDTQYF. The CDR3 region has the DNA TGTGCCAGCAGGGACGGCGCTAGCACAGATACGCAGTATTTT. The gene calls are TRBV12-3 or TRBV12-4 and TRBJ2-3; D is uncertain. V lost 6 bases to trimming and J lost 0 bases, with 10 bases between them. This CDR3 comprises 14 residues.

This sequence joins TRBV7-2 and TRBJ1-2; 7 bases agree with TRBD1. In germline, CDR1 is SGHTA, CDR2 FQGNSA. The CDR3 runs 19 residues. V gave up 1 base and J gave up 9 bases; unmatched junction bases: 23. The CDR3 reads CASSLGDVTPTGLFSCYTF. The CDR3 bases are TGTGCCAGCAGCTTAGGGGACGTCACTCCGACAGGGTTGTTTAGTTGCTACACCTTC.

This clonotype was detected ten times or more. The CDR3 region has the DNA TGTGCCAGCCACCATGACAGTGACTATGGCTACACCTTC. It specifies CASHHDSDYGYTF. This chain links TRBV7-2 with TRBJ1-2, with D possibly being TRBD1 (5 bases). The V and J ends lost 8 bases and 3 bases respectively, with 13 bases between them. CDR1 is SGHTA, CDR2 FQGNSA, per germline. The CDR3 has 13 residues.